This TCR beta chain was obtained from a study of post-analysis software for immune sequencing data. Study at large: Several disease courses (relapsing-remitting, secondary progressive and progressive-relapsing) of multiple sclerosis were included. Findings of the study overall: Same-batch samples co-clustered strongly by F measure. Four to six TRBV segments were significantly more frequent in patients than in controls. TRBV5-6, TRBV5-1 and TRBV20-1 were among these segments.

About this clonotype itself: Its specificity is unknown.

Unique-molecular-identifier-tagged TCR beta cDNA libraries were used. From around 0.96 to 9.9 million T cells, 400,000 to 650,000 cDNA molecules were obtained. TCRdb recomputed calls from the PCR reads with MiXCR, one row per CDR3 protein. The table has roughly 730,000 distinct CDR3 sequences, 25% to 30% seen once. With 2 bases removed from V and 2 bases from J, the gap between germline ends came to 7 bases. CDR1 and CDR2 from the germline V gene are MNHEY and SVGEGT. This CDR3 is built from 13 residues. This clonotype originated in a girl aged 10 to 17 with multiple sclerosis. The V call is TRBV6-2 or TRBV6-3, the J call TRBJ2-7; D unresolved. The specimen sequenced was blood. The CDR3 loop reads CASSYGPTYEQYF. The CDR3 DNA sequence: TGTGCCAGCAGTTACGGGCCGACCTACGAGCAGTACTTC.